Following are 27 T cell receptor beta chains from one sample sequenced in a study of early T cells in non-severe SARS-CoV-2 infection. TCRdb analysed the 5' RACE reads with MiXCR anew, one entry per CDR3 protein. The data hold nearly 55,000 distinct CDR3 sequences, with about 7.7% observed a single time. The material sequenced was whole blood, taken at baseline. These receptors were taken from an adult who was a healthcare worker with PCR-confirmed SARS-CoV-2 infection or an uninfected control (not recorded which).

In its sample, this clonotype was seen a few times. This rearrangement joins TRBV7-2 to TRBJ1-2; no clear D. The germline gives CDR1 SGHTA, CDR2 FQGNSA. The CDR3 totals 13 residues. Trimming removed 5 bases from V and 7 bases from J, with 14 bases in between. The CDR3 region is CASSPQPASGYTF. The DNA for the CDR3 is TGTGCCAGCAGCCCACAACCTGCGTCTGGCTACACCTTC. The full variable domain, completed using reference TRBV7-2 and TRBJ1-2, is GAGVSQSPSNKVTEKGKDVELRCDPISGHTALYWYRQSLGQGLEFLIYFQGNSAPDKSGLPSDRFSAERTGGSVSTLTIQRTQQEDSAVYLCASSPQPASGYTFGSGTRLTVV.

The chain has TRBV20-1 and TRBJ2-1; D may be TRBD2 (6 bases). Germline V gene sequence: CDR1 DFQATT, CDR2 SNEGSKA (reference sequence). V lost 0 bases, J lost 8 bases, and 20 bases lay in between. The CDR3 is 16 amino acids. CDR3 sequence (DNA): TGCAGTGCTAGAGATCATCCTAGCGTTTTTCTTTATGAGCAGTTCTTC. Its protein product is CSARDHPSVFLYEQFF.

This clonotype was observed at least ten times. The V and J genes are TRBV20-1 and TRBJ2-1, with 13 bases matching TRBD2. The V and J ends lost 0 bases and 2 bases, in that order; junction bases with no gene match: 1. CDR3 length: 16 residues. Germline V gene lookup returns CDR1 DFQATT and CDR2 SNEGSKA (reference sequence). Written as DNA, the CDR3 is TGCAGTGCTAGAGAACTAGCGGGGGGGACCTACAATGAGCAGTTCTTC. Its protein is CSARELAGGTYNEQFF.

This clonotype was seen more than once but under ten times. The chain uses TRBV27 and TRBJ2-7, with D possibly TRBD1 on 9 matching bases. Germline assignment: CDR1 MNHEY and CDR2 SMNVEV (reference sequence). The CDR3 totals 17 residues. Trimming pared 4 bases from V and 7 bases from J, leaving 26 bases between. In DNA form, the CDR3 reads TGTGCCAGCAGTTGGGGACAGGGCAACGGGAGGGCTAGAGAGCAGTACTTC. Amino acids: CASSWGQGNGRAREQYF.

DNA of the CDR3: TGTGCCAGCAGCTTAGGAGGGGCCGCATTCGAAAAACTGTTTTTT. Its translation: CASSLGGAAFEKLFF. V usage is TRBV7-2 and J usage is TRBJ1-4; weak D call: TRBD1 (5 bases). This CDR3 region has 15 residues. The germline V and J ends were trimmed by 1 base and 8 bases, with 14 bases remaining between them. Per germline, CDR1 SGHTA and CDR2 FQGNSA.

This clonotype was observed at least ten times. The chain has TRBV7-6 and TRBJ2-1; 7 bases line up with TRBD2. J gave up 5 bases and V 5 bases, and 3 bases lay outside the gene matches. The CDR3 has 13 amino acids. CDR1 and CDR2 (germline): SGHVS, FNYEAQ. The CDR3 DNA reads as TGTGCCAGCAGCCGACGGGAGGACAATGAGCAGTTCTTC. Translation gives CASSRREDNEQFF.

The chain is built from TRBV27 and TRBJ2-3; D is perhaps TRBD2 (6 bases). Germline-derived CDR1 and CDR2 are MNHEY and SMNVEV (reference sequence). V was clipped by 3 bases and J by 0 bases, with 25 bases between them. This CDR3 comprises 20 residues. The CDR3 loop is CASSFVGENVVGTSTDTQYF. CDR3 nucleotides: TGTGCCAGCAGTTTTGTTGGGGAGAACGTAGTCGGGACTAGCACAGATACGCAGTATTTT.

This clonotype turned up a few times. The V call is TRBV11-2, the J call TRBJ2-7, with 8 bases aligning to TRBD2. V lost 2 bases and J lost 4; bases outside the gene matches: 16. Germline V gives CDR1 SGHAT, CDR2 FQNNGV. The CDR3 runs to 18 residues. CDR3 sequence (DNA): TGTGCCAGCAGCTTAACCCCACAAGGACTAGCTGGTCTTTACGAGCAGTACTTC. Residues: CASSLTPQGLAGLYEQYF.

This clonotype was seen repeatedly, ten times or more. The chain uses TRBV27 and TRBJ2-7; 7 positions agree with TRBD2. The CDR3 has 14 amino acids. V lost 5 bases, J lost 2 bases, and 6 bases stayed unmatched. Germline CDR1 is MNHEY and CDR2 is SMNVEV (reference sequence). The CDR3 loop reads CASSDLAVAYEQYF. The CDR3 bases are TGTGCCAGCAGTGACCTAGCGGTAGCCTACGAGCAGTACTTC.

This clonotype was observed a handful of times. The CDR3 nucleotides read TGCGCCAGCAGCTTGGGGAGCAGCGGCACCGGGGAGCTGTTTTTT. Protein product: CASSLGSSGTGELFF. The chain uses TRBV5-1 and TRBJ2-2, with D maybe TRBD2 (5 bases). CDR1 and CDR2 (germline): SGHRS, YFSETQ. Deletions cut 0 bases from V and 4 bases from J, with 10 bases between. The CDR3 spans 15 residues.

This clonotype was seen many times. The V gene is TRBV19, the J gene TRBJ2-2; 10 bases are shared with TRBD2. The CDR3 sequence is 19 residues long. J was trimmed by 6 bases and V by 2 bases; bases with no gene match: 15. Germline loops: CDR1 LNHDA, CDR2 SQIVND (reference sequence). The CDR3 reads CASSIYGRASGRGAGELFF. The CDR3 DNA sequence: TGTGCCAGTAGTATATATGGTCGAGCTAGCGGGAGAGGCGCCGGGGAGCTGTTTTTT.

This clonotype was found many times. This chain uses TRBV4-1 with TRBJ2-2; maybe TRBD2 (6 bases). The ends were cut back, 3 bases at V and 7 bases at J, with 18 bases in the middle. The CDR3 loop spans 16 amino acids. The germline gives CDR1 MGHRA, CDR2 YSYEKL. The CDR3 nucleotides read TGCGCCAGCAGCCACCCTCTAGGTAGCGGACGCGGGGAGCTGTTTTTT. Amino acids: CASSHPLGSGRGELFF.

The J gene is TRBJ2-3, the V gene TRBV4-2, with 9 bases matching TRBD2. The CDR3 consists of 17 residues. The V gene end was trimmed by 0 bases and the J gene end by 5 bases; junction bases not matched to a gene: 9. Germline V gene sequence: CDR1 LGHNA, CDR2 YNFKEQ. The CDR3 spells CASSQDSASGTVDTQYF. In DNA, the CDR3 is TGTGCCAGCAGCCAAGATTCGGCTAGCGGGACAGTAGATACGCAGTATTTT.

A few counts support this clonotype. V is TRBV7-2 and J is TRBJ2-5; D perhaps matches TRBD2 (5 bases). Trimming took off 0 bases at V and 6 bases at J, with 17 bases between the two ends. From germline, CDR1 is SGHTA and CDR2 FQGNSA. The CDR3 length is 16 residues. The CDR3 DNA is TGTGCCAGCAGCTTAGCGGTAGCGTCAGGTGGAAAGACCCAGTACTTC. It is translated as CASSLAVASGGKTQYF.

Many counts were recorded for this clonotype. The chain couples TRBV7-8 to TRBJ2-7, with D tentatively TRBD2 (5 bases). The ends were cut back, 2 bases at V and 0 bases at J, with 20 bases in the middle. Germline V CDR1 and CDR2: SGHVS, FQNEAQ. CDR3 length: 18 amino acids. The CDR3 loop reads CASSLRAFGLASSYEQYF. In nucleotides, the CDR3 is TGTGCCAGCAGCTTACGGGCCTTTGGTTTAGCGAGCTCCTACGAGCAGTACTTC.

The table lists this clonotype with a few counts. The V gene is TRBV27, the J gene TRBJ2-7; 8 bases are shared with TRBD1. V lost 5 bases, J lost 5 bases, and 5 bases stayed unmatched. CDR1 is MNHEY, CDR2 SMNVEV, per germline (reference sequence). The CDR3 sequence is 13 residues long. This CDR3 is CASSGARGHEQYF. For the CDR3, the DNA is TGTGCCAGCAGTGGTGCCAGGGGGCACGAGCAGTACTTC.

This clonotype was counted ten times or more. The CDR3 region has the DNA TGTGCCAGCAGCTTCGGCGGGGGGTCCGGAAATGAGCAGTTCTTC. This gives the protein CASSFGGGSGNEQFF. The V and J genes are TRBV7-8 and TRBJ2-1; TRBD2 matches at 8 bases. The CDR3 covers 15 residues. Germline values: CDR1 SGHVS, CDR2 FQNEAQ. With V trimmed by 3 bases and J by 7 bases, 8 bases remained unmatched.

This clonotype has a count of ten or more. The DNA for the CDR3 is TGTGCCAGCAACCTAAGGGGTGCTAACACCGGGGAGCTGTTTTTT. Its translation is CASNLRGANTGELFF. V and J are TRBV6-5 and TRBJ2-2; possible D gene TRBD1, 5 bases. The V end was cut by 7 bases, the J end by 2 bases, with 14 bases between. This CDR3 has 15 residues. Germline V gene lookup returns CDR1 MNHEY and CDR2 SVGAGI.

The V gene is TRBV10-2, the J gene TRBJ2-5; 9 bases align to TRBD1. The V segment lost 3 bases and the J segment 0 bases; nucleotides outside the gene matches: 5. Looked up from germline, CDR1 is WSHSY and CDR2 is SAAADI. The CDR3 covers 16 residues. CDR3 sequence: CASSDRDREYQETQYF. Here the CDR3 DNA reads TGCGCCAGCAGTGATCGGGACAGGGAGTACCAAGAGACCCAGTACTTC.

This clonotype has more than one count but fewer than ten. The chain combines TRBV7-2 with TRBJ1-3, with TRBD1 matching over 7 bases. The ends lost 0 bases at V and 4 bases at J; junction bases unmatched: 6. Germline-derived CDR1 and CDR2 are SGHTA and FQGNSA. CDR3 length: 16 residues. In DNA, the CDR3 is TGTGCCAGCAGCTTAGCCCCGACAGGGTTCGGAAACACCATATATTTT. Translation gives CASSLAPTGFGNTIYF.

This chain uses TRBV4-3 with TRBJ1-5, with a tentative D call TRBD1 (6 bases). Deletions cut 3 bases from V and 11 bases from J, with 14 bases between. The germline V gene encodes CDR1 LGHNA and CDR2 YSLEER. The length of the CDR3 is 13 residues. DNA for the CDR3: TGCGCCAGCAGCCAGGACAGTGGTAAAGCCCAGCATTTT. Translating gives CASSQDSGKAQHF.

This chain connects TRBV6-5 to TRBJ2-1; 10 positions match TRBD2. Germline CDR1 and CDR2: MNHEY and SVGAGI. V shed 4 bases and J 6 bases; nucleotides not matched to a gene: 9. This CDR3 spans 16 amino acids. The CDR3 region has the DNA TGTGCCAGCAGTTCTGAAGCGGGAGGGCCCTTCAATGAGCAGTTCTTC. Its translation: CASSSEAGGPFNEQFF.

In this sample, this clonotype turned up many times. The V and J genes are TRBV4-1 and TRBJ1-4, with a tentative D call TRBD1 (5 bases). CDR1 is MGHRA and CDR2 is YSYEKL in the germline V gene. Deletions cut 1 base from V and 2 bases from J, with 8 bases between. The CDR3 has 15 residues. For the CDR3, the DNA is TGCGCCAGCAGCCAAGCTTCAGGGACTAATGAAAAACTGTTTTTT. It specifies CASSQASGTNEKLFF.

This clonotype was recorded a few times. V usage is TRBV29-1 and J usage is TRBJ2-5; the D is unclear. The CDR3 is 11 residues long. With 6 bases removed from V and 5 bases from J, the gap between germline ends came to 10 bases. CDR1 and CDR2 (germline): SQVTM, ANQGSEA. This CDR3 reads CSVGTGETQYF. In DNA, the CDR3 is TGCAGCGTGGGTACCGGTGAGACCCAGTACTTC.

This clonotype has just a few counts. V and J are TRBV3-1 and TRBJ1-6; D gene unclear. The ends were cut back, 7 bases at V and 5 bases at J, with 9 bases in the middle. The V gene's germline CDR1 is LGHDT and CDR2 YNNKEL (reference sequence). CDR3 length: 13 amino acids. The chain's CDR3 is CASTRNNNSPLHF. CDR3 DNA: TGTGCCAGCACCCGGAATAATAATTCACCCCTCCACTTT.

This clonotype was counted only a few times. The CDR3 DNA follows: TGTGCCAGCAGTACTAGCGGCTCTGGGGCCAACGTCCTGACTTTC. Translated, it gives CASSTSGSGANVLTF. The V gene is TRBV27, the J gene TRBJ2-6; TRBD2 matches 8 bases. V lost 5 bases, J lost 0 bases, and 0 bases stayed unmatched. Germline CDR1 and CDR2: MNHEY and SMNVEV (reference sequence). This CDR3 region has 15 residues.

This clonotype has at least ten counts. The chain has TRBV29-1 and TRBJ2-5; 12 nucleotides agree with TRBD1. Germline V gene lookup returns CDR1 SQVTM and CDR2 ANQGSEA. V dropped 5 bases and J dropped 4; count of bases not matched to a gene: 5. This CDR3 contains 14 residues. The CDR3 DNA reads TGCAGCGTTCGGGACAGGGGGCTTGGAGAGACCCAGTACTTC. This sequence encodes CSVRDRGLGETQYF.